This is a list of T cell receptor beta chains from one sample in a study of shared clonotypes between healthy human individuals. Generated by immunoSEQ multiplex PCR, the TCRdb table keeps only in-frame clones and is missing some. The sample shows approximately 500,000 clones, almost 97% of them seen only once. Specimen: naive CD4+ T cells sorted from blood. The receptors derive from a woman aged 25 to 39 in good health. Both conserved end residues are trimmed from each CDR3. Not all rows give a size; the values are once, few, many and, for expanded clones, a class.

clone size	J gene	V gene	CDR3 protein
NA	TRBJ2-3	TRBV18	ASSPRQGRGTDTQY
NA	TRBJ2-3	TRBV12-5	ASGYSSSGSLTDTQY
NA	NA	TRBV28	ATIRGTPSYEQY
NA	TRBJ2-3	TRBV5-1	ASSPSSDTDTQY
NA	TRBJ2-7	TRBV7-3	ASSRGRGYEQY
NA	TRBJ1-1	TRBV5-1	ASSLEGGTEAF
NA	TRBJ1-6	TRBV7-6	ASSLEWNSPLH
NA	TRBJ2-1	TRBV6-5	ASSQRSYNEQF
NA	TRBJ2-3	TRBV28	ASSPPLRYVLDTQY
NA	TRBJ2-1	TRBV5-1	ASSPRTHSYNEQF
NA	TRBJ1-3	TRBV5-1	ASSHEPGTGRISGNTIY
NA	TRBJ1-1	TRBV18	ASSPAPGGGGKSF
NA	TRBJ1-1	TRBV6-1	ASSSGGTEAF
once	TRBJ1-1	TRBV5-1	ASSLEGGTEAF
NA	TRBJ1-2	TRBV7-9	ASSSVGGRKGYT
NA	TRBJ1-3	TRBV5-1	ASSTGAPSGNTIY
NA	TRBJ1-6	TRBV4-2	ASRQTGVERSPLH
few	TRBJ1-2	TRBV7-9	ASSWDSGDGYT
NA	NA	TRBV28	VSGTPYEQY
NA	TRBJ2-5	TRBV4-1	ASSRREQETQY
NA	TRBJ2-3	TRBV19	ASSPAGTDPIGQY
NA	TRBJ2-3	TRBV2	ASTLFYTDTQY
NA	TRBJ1-1	TRBV5-6	ASSLTPTGHTEAF
NA	TRBJ2-1	TRBV9	ASSEGKVAGPSYNEQF
NA	TRBJ1-3	TRBV7-9	ASSPTASSGNTIY
NA	TRBJ1-4	TRBV6-1	AAGTGGEKLF
NA	TRBJ2-7	TRBV29-1	SVARGYEQY